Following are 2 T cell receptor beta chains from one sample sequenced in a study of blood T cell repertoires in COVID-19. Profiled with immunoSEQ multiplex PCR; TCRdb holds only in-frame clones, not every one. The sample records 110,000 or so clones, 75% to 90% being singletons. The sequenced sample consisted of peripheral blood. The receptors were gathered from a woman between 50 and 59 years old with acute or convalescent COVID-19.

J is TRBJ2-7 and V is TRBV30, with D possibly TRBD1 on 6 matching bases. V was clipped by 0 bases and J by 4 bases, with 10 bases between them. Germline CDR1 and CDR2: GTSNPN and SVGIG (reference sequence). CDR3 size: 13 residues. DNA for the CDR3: TGTGCCTGGAGTGTCGTAGGGGGATACGAGCAGTACTTC. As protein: CAWSVVGGYEQYF.

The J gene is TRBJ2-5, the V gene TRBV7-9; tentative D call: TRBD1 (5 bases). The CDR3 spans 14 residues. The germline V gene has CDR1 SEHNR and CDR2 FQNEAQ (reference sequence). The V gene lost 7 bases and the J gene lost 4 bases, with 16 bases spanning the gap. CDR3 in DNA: TGTGCCAGCACCCAATTCAACGACAGAGAGACCCAGTACTTC. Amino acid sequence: CASTQFNDRETQYF.